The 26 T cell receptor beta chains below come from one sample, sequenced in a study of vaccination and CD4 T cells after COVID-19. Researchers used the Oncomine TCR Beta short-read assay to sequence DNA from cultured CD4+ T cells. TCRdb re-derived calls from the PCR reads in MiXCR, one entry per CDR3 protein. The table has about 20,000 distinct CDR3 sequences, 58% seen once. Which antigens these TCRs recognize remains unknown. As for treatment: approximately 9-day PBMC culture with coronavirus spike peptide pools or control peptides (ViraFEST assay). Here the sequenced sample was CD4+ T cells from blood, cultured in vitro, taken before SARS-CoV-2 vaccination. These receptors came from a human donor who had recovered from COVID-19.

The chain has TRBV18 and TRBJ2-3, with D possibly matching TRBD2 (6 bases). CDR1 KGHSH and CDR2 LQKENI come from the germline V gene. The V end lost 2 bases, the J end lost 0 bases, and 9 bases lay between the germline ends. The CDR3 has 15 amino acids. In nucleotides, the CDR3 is TGTGCCAGCTCACCAGCTAGCGCGAGCACAGATACGCAGTATTTT. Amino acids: CASSPASASTDTQYF.

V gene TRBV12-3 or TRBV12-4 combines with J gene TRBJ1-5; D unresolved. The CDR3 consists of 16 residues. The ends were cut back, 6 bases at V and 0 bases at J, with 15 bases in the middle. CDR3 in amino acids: CASRAGSGNSNQPQHF. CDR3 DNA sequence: TGTGCCAGCAGGGCCGGTTCCGGGAATAGCAATCAGCCCCAGCATTTT.

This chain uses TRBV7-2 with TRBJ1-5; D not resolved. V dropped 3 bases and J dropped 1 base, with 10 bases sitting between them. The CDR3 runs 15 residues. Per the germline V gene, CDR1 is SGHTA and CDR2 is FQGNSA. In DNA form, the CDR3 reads TGTGCCAGCAGCTTGCATCCGATAAGCAATCAGCCCCAGCATTTT. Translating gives CASSLHPISNQPQHF.

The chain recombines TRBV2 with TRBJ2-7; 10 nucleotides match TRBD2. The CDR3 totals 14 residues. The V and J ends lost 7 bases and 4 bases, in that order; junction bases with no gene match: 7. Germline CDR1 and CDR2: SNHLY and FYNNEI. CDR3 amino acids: CASKRTSGPYEQYF. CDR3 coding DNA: TGTGCCAGCAAAAGGACTAGCGGACCTTACGAGCAGTACTTC.

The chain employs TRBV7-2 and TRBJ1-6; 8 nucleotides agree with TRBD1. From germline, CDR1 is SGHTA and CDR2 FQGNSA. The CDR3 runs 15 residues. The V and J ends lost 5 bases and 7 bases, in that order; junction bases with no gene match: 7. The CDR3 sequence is CASSLGGDRNSPLHF. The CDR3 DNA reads TGTGCCAGCAGCCTAGGGGGGGACAGGAATTCACCCCTCCACTTT.

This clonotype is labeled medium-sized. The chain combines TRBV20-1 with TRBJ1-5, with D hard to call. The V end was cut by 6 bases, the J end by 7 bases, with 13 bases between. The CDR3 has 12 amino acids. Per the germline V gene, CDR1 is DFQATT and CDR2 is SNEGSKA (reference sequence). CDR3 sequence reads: CSAVEGGQPQHF. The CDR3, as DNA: TGCAGTGCCGTCGAGGGAGGGCAGCCCCAGCATTTT.

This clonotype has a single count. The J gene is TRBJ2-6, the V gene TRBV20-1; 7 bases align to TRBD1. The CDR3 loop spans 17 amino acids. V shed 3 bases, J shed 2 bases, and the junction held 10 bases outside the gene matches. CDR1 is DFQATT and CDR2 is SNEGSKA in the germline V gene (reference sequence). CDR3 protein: CSARRRITGAGANVLTF. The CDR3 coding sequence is TGCAGTGCTAGGCGTCGAATAACAGGGGCTGGGGCCAACGTCCTGACTTTC.

CDR3 protein: CASRKMNTEAFF. The CDR3 DNA sequence: TGTGCCAGTAGGAAAATGAACACTGAAGCTTTCTTT. The J gene is TRBJ1-1, the V gene TRBV19; no clear D gene. The CDR3 is 12 residues long. The germline V and J ends were trimmed by 6 bases and 0 bases, with 5 bases remaining between them. In germline, CDR1 is LNHDA, CDR2 SQIVND (reference sequence).

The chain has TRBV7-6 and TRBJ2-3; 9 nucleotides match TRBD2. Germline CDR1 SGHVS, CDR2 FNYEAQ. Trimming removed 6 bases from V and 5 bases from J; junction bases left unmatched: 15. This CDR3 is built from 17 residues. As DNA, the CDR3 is TGTGCCAGCAGACCGACCGGGACTAGCCGGCTGAGAGATACGCAGTATTTT. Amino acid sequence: CASRPTGTSRLRDTQYF. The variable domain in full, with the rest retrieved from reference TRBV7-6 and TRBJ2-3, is GAGVSQSPRYKVTKRGQDVALRCDPISGHVSLYWYRQALGQGPEFLTYFNYEAQQDKSGLPNDRFSAERPEGSISTLTIQRTEQRDSAMYRCASRPTGTSRLRDTQYFGPGTRLTVL.

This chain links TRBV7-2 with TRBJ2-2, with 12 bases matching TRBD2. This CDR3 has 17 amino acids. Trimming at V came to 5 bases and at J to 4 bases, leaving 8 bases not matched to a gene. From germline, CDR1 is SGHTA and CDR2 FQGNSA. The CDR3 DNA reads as TGTGCCAGCAGCCCCGCCGAACTAGCGGGAGGCACCGGGGAGCTGTTTTTT. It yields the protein CASSPAELAGGTGELFF.

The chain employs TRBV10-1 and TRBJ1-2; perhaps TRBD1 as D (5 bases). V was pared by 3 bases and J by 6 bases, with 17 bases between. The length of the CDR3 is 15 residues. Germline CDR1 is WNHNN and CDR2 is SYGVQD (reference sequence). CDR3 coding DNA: TGCGCCAGCAGTGATGCCGGCAGGGATCATAATGGCTACACCTTC. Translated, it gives CASSDAGRDHNGYTF.

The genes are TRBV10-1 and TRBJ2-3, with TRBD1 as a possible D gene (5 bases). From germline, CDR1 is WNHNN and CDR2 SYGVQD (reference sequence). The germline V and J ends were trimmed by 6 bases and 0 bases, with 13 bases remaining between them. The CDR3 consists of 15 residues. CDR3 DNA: TGCGCCAGCAGCCCCCAGGGATTGAGCACAGATACGCAGTATTTT. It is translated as CASSPQGLSTDTQYF.

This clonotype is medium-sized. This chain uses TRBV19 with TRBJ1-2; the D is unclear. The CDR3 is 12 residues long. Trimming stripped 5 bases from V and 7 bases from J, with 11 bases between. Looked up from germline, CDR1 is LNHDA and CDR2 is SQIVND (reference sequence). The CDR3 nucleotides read TGTGCCAGTAGTCGCTCCATAAGTGGCTACACCTTC. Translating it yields CASSRSISGYTF.

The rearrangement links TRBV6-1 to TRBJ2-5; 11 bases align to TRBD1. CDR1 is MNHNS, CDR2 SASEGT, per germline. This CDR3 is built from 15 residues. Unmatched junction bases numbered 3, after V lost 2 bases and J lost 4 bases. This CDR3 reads CASSELGTGGETQYF. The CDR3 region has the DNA TGTGCCAGCAGTGAATTAGGGACAGGGGGAGAGACCCAGTACTTC.

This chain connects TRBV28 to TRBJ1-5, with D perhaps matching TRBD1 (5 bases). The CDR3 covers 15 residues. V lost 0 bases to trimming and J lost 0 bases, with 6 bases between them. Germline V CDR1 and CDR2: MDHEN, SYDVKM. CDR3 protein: CASSLWGDSNQPQHF. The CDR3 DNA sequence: TGTGCCAGCAGTTTATGGGGGGATAGCAATCAGCCCCAGCATTTT.

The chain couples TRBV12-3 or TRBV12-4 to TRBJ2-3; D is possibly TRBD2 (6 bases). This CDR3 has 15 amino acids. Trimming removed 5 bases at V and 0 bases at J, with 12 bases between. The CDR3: CASSPLAPSTDTQYF. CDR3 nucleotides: TGTGCCAGCAGTCCCCTAGCGCCCAGCACAGATACGCAGTATTTT.

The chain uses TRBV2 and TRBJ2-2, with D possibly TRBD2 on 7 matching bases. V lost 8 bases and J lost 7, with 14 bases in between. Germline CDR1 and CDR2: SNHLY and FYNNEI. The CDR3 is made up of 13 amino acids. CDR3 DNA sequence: TGTGCCAGCTCCCCGGGGGGCAACGGGGAGCTGTTTTTT. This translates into CASSPGGNGELFF.

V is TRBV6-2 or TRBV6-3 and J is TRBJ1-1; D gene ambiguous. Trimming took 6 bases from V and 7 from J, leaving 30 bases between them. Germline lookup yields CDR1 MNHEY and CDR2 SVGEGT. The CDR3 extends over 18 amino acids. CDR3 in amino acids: CASSPTVWEIQRVGEAFF. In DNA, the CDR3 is TGTGCCAGCAGCCCCACTGTGTGGGAAATCCAACGCGTTGGTGAAGCTTTCTTT.

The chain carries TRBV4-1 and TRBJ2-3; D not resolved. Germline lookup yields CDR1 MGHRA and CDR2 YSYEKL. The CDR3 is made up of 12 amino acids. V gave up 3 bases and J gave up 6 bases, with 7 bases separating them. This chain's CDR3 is CASSHPLDTQYF. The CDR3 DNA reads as TGCGCCAGCAGCCACCCGTTGGATACGCAGTATTTT.

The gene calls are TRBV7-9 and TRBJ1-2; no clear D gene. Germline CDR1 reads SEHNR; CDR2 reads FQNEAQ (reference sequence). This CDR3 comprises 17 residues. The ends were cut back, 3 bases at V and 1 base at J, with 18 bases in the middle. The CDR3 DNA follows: TGTGCCAGCAGCTTCGAGCCAGCCTATTCTCTTAACTATGGCTACACCTTC. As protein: CASSFEPAYSLNYGYTF.

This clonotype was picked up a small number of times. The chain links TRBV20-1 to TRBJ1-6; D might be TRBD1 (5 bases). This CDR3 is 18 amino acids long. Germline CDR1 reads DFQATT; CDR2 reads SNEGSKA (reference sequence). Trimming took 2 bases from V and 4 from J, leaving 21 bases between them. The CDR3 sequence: CSARRPRAGPPYNSPLHF. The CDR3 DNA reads TGCAGTGCTAGACGACCCCGAGCAGGGCCACCTTATAATTCACCCCTCCACTTT.

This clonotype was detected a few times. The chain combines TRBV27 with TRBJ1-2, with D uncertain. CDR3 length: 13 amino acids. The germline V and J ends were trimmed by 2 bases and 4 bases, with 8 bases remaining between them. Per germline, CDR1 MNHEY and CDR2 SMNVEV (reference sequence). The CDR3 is CASSLVRGYGYTF. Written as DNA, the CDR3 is TGTGCCAGCAGTTTAGTAAGAGGCTATGGCTACACCTTC.

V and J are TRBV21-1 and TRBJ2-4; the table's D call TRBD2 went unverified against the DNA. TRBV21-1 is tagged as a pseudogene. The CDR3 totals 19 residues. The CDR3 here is CASSTGTSGRVGDKNIQYF. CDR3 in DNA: TGTGCCAGCAGCACTGGGACTAGCGGGAGGGTCGGGGACAAAAACATTCAGTACTTC.

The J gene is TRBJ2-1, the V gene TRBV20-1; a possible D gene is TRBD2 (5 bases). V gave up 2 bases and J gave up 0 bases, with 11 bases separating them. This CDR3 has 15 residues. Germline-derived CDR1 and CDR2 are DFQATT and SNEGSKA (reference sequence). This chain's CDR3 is CSARSAGPSYNEQFF. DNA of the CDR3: TGCAGTGCTAGATCGGCGGGTCCCTCCTACAATGAGCAGTTCTTC.

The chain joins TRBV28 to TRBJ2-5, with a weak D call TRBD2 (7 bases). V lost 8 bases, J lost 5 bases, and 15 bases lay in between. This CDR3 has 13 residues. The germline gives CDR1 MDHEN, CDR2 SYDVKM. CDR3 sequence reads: CASRDNGGETQYF. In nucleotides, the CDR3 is TGTGCCAGCCGGGACAACGGGGGGGAGACCCAGTACTTC. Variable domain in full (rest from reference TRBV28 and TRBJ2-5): DVKVTQSSRYLVKRTGEKVFLECVQDMDHENMFWYRQDPGLGLRLIYFSYDVKMKEKGDIPEGYSVSREKKERFSLILESASTNQTSMYLCASRDNGGETQYFGPGTRLLVL.

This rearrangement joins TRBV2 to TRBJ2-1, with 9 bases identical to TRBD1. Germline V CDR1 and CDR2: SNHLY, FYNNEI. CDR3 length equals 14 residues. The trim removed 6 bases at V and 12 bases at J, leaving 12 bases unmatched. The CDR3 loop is CASSPGQGSFVQFF. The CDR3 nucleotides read TGTGCCAGCAGCCCGGGACAGGGTTCCTTTGTGCAGTTCTTC.